The 9 T cell receptor beta chains below all came from one sample that was sequenced in a study of identical twins. MiXCR was run by TCRdb on the 5' RACE reads, yielding one entry per CDR3 protein. The data contain around 250,000 distinct CDR3 sequences, over 9.5% of them singletons. Separately, the same data were catalogued under a study of yellow fever vaccine responses in identical twins.

Input material: memory (CD45RO+) T cells sorted from blood. The receptors were sampled from a woman aged 18-29 years in good health.

The chain uses TRBV5-4 and TRBJ2-3; the match to TRBD2 covers 8 bases. This CDR3 has 16 amino acids. Trimming removed 1 base from V and 7 bases from J; junction bases left unmatched: 11. CDR1 and CDR2 (germline): SGHNT, YYREEE (reference sequence). The CDR3 DNA is TGTGCCAGCAGCTTGCCAAGCGGGGGTCCCGAAAATACGCAGTATTTT. Its protein product is CASSLPSGGPENTQYF.

The chain uses TRBV2 and TRBJ2-1; D is ambiguous. There are 14 residues in the CDR3. The germline CDR1 and CDR2 sequences are SNHLY and FYNNEI. V shed 5 bases and J shed 2 bases, with 10 bases lying between them. For the CDR3, the DNA is TGTGCCAGCAGTAATCAAGGGACCTACAATGAGCAGTTCTTC. Protein sequence: CASSNQGTYNEQFF.

This clonotype came up a few times. V is TRBV6-1 and J is TRBJ2-1; TRBD1 matches at 8 bases. The germline CDR1 and CDR2 sequences are MNHNS and SASEGT. Unmatched junction bases numbered 5, after V lost 5 bases and J lost 5 bases. The CDR3 has 14 residues. CDR3: CASSRQGSHNEQFF. CDR3 sequence (DNA): TGTGCCAGCAGTCGACAGGGGAGCCACAATGAGCAGTTCTTC.

This clonotype was counted between two and nine times. The chain joins TRBV20-1 to TRBJ2-3; D unclear. The CDR3 has 13 amino acids. Germline V gene sequence: CDR1 DFQATT, CDR2 SNEGSKA (reference sequence). V lost 5 bases, J lost 1 base, and 10 bases lay in between. The CDR3 loop is CSAPRMGTDTQYF. DNA for the CDR3: TGCAGTGCTCCGCGTATGGGCACAGATACGCAGTATTTT.

This clonotype was counted ten times or more. The chain has TRBV9 and TRBJ2-5; possibly TRBD2 for D (6 bases). Trimming shortened V by 4 bases and J by 5 bases, and 15 bases separated the two germline ends. CDR1 and CDR2 (germline): SGDLS, YYNGEE. The CDR3 runs to 14 residues. CDR3 amino acids: CASSPPGGVETQYF. CDR3 DNA sequence: TGTGCCAGCAGCCCCCCCGGGGGAGTGGAGACCCAGTACTTC.

This clonotype occurred many times. The chain links TRBV5-5 to TRBJ1-2; 7 bases fit TRBD1. Germline V gene data show CDR1 as SGHKS and CDR2 as YYEKEE (reference sequence). J lost 1 base, V lost 4 bases, and 4 bases had no gene match. This CDR3 comprises 14 residues. Here the CDR3 DNA reads TGTGCCAGCAGCGAACGACAGGGTAACTATGGCTACACCTTC. Amino acids: CASSERQGNYGYTF.

Points on this clonotype: This may arise from a read error, as a much more abundant clone is one base away. The V call is TRBV4-1, the J call TRBJ2-7; no definite D call. This CDR3 has 13 residues. CDR1 and CDR2 (germline): MGHRA, YSYEKL. The germline V and J ends were trimmed by 4 bases and 7 bases, with 14 bases remaining between them. The CDR3 bases are TGCGCCAGCAGCCCCTTGGACCCGTTAGAGCAGTACTTC. Translation: CASSPLDPLEQYF.

This clonotype was counted between two and nine times. The J gene is TRBJ1-1, the V gene TRBV6-5, with unresolved D. The V end lost 7 bases, the J end lost 1 base, and 10 bases lay between the germline ends. The germline gives CDR1 MNHEY, CDR2 SVGAGI. The CDR3 sequence is 13 residues long. In DNA, the CDR3 is TGTGCCAGCACTCTAAAACGGAACACTGAAGCTTTCTTT. This gives the protein CASTLKRNTEAFF.

There are a few counts of this clonotype. V and J are TRBV11-2 and TRBJ2-1, with TRBD2 identical over 8 bases. The CDR3 contains 15 residues. Germline V lookup: CDR1 SGHAT, CDR2 FQNNGV. V was clipped by 5 bases and J by 0 bases; unmatched bases: 3. CDR3 loop: CASSQSGSSYNEQFF. The DNA of the CDR3 is TGTGCCAGCAGCCAGAGCGGGAGCTCCTACAATGAGCAGTTCTTC.